A single sample gave rise to the 17 T cell receptor beta chains below, sequenced in a study of shared clonotypes between healthy human individuals. Libraries were prepared by immunoSEQ multiplex PCR; TCRdb keeps only in-frame clonotypes and omits some of them. This table has nearly 1 million clones, 60% to 85% appearing once. The sequenced material came from memory CD4+ T cells sorted from blood. Subset meaning: CD45RA-negative fraction. Every receptor here comes from a man between 18 and 29 years old in good health.

The chain employs TRBV27 and TRBJ2-7, with TRBD2 identical over 9 bases. V trimming: 6 bases; J trimming: 2 bases; junction bases outside the gene matches: 2. The CDR3 spans 13 residues. The germline gives CDR1 MNHEY, CDR2 SMNVEV (reference sequence). For the CDR3, the DNA is TGTGCCAGCAGGACTAGCGGCACCTACGAGCAGTACTTC. Encoded protein: CASRTSGTYEQYF.

V and J are TRBV28 and TRBJ2-7, with 8 bases that match TRBD1. The CDR3 is 14 residues long. The V gene's germline CDR1 is MDHEN and CDR2 SYDVKM. The V and J ends lost 9 bases and 3 bases, in that order; junction bases with no gene match: 10. CDR3: CASKLGTGHYEQYF. The CDR3 nucleotides are TGTGCCAGTAAGCTCGGGACAGGCCACTACGAGCAGTACTTC.

The V call is TRBV28, the J call TRBJ1-2; a weak D match, TRBD1 (5 bases). Germline V gives CDR1 MDHEN, CDR2 SYDVKM. V lost 2 bases to trimming and J lost 5 bases, with 12 bases between them. This CDR3 has 14 residues. CDR3 amino acids: CASSLERGGYGYTF. The CDR3 DNA follows: TGTGCCAGCAGTTTAGAAAGGGGTGGGTATGGCTACACCTTC.

This chain links TRBV5-1 with TRBJ2-2, with D tentatively TRBD1 or TRBD2 (5 bases each). The CDR3 sequence is 15 residues long. Germline V CDR1 and CDR2: SGHRS, YFSETQ. V lost 1 base to trimming and J lost 5 bases, with 12 bases between them. CDR3: CASSLQVEGTGELFF. The CDR3 bases are TGCGCCAGCAGCTTGCAGGTAGAGGGGACCGGGGAGCTGTTTTTT.

Note on this clone: The same CDR3 can be traced to other DNA sequences in this sample. The genes are TRBV6-5 and TRBJ1-2, with D unclear. Germline loops: CDR1 MNHEY, CDR2 SVGAGI. Between the trimmed V and J ends, which lost 0 bases and 4 bases, there was a span of 9 bases. This CDR3 is 14 amino acids long. The CDR3 loop is CASSYSRRGYGYTF. Written as DNA, the CDR3 is TGTGCCAGCAGTTACTCACGACGGGGCTATGGCTACACCTTC.

To note about this clone: The sample has other DNA sequences that encode this CDR3 too. The V call is TRBV5-6, the J call TRBJ2-7; tentative D call: TRBD2 (6 bases). Per germline, CDR1 SGHDT and CDR2 YYEEEE. The CDR3 extends over 12 amino acids. Trimming stripped 2 bases from V and 3 bases from J, with 6 bases between. This chain's CDR3 is CASSFSGYEQYF. The CDR3 DNA reads as TGTGCCAGCAGCTTTAGCGGCTACGAGCAGTACTTC.

The chain couples TRBV28 to TRBJ2-7; perhaps D is TRBD1 or TRBD2 (5 bases each). The CDR3 runs 11 residues. Germline V lookup: CDR1 MDHEN, CDR2 SYDVKM. V was shortened by 2 bases and J by 6 bases, with 5 bases between the two germline ends. The CDR3 protein is CASSLGGEQYF. CDR3 nucleotide sequence: TGTGCCAGCAGTTTAGGGGGCGAGCAGTACTTC.

The chain has TRBV11-2 and TRBJ2-3; D is undetermined. Germline assignment: CDR1 SGHAT and CDR2 FQNNGV. Deletions cut 1 base from V and 1 base from J, with 9 bases between. The CDR3 extends over 15 amino acids. The DNA of the CDR3 is TGTGCCAGCAGCTTAGCCTCTCCTCGCACAGATACGCAGTATTTT. It translates to CASSLASPRTDTQYF.

This chain joins TRBV6-5 and TRBJ1-2; 8 bases are shared with TRBD1. This CDR3 has 14 residues. The germline V gene encodes CDR1 MNHEY and CDR2 SVGAGI. V shed 5 bases and J 8 bases; nucleotides not matched to a gene: 10. The DNA for the CDR3 is TGTGCCAGCAGTCCCGACAGGGGCGTTCGGGGCTACACCTTC. It codes for CASSPDRGVRGYTF.

This rearrangement joins TRBV7-8 to TRBJ2-7; D might be TRBD2 (6 bases). The CDR3 runs 12 residues. Germline V gene sequence: CDR1 SGHVS, CDR2 FQNEAQ. V was trimmed by 5 bases and J by 8 bases, leaving 13 bases between them. CDR3 sequence: CASSRDSTQQYF. As DNA, the CDR3 is TGTGCCAGCAGCCGGGACTCGACCCAGCAGTACTTC.

V is TRBV7-8 and J is TRBJ1-5; D is unresolved. The CDR3 sequence is 14 residues long. Trimming pared 4 bases from V and 4 bases from J, leaving 11 bases between. In germline, CDR1 is SGHVS, CDR2 FQNEAQ. The CDR3 spells CASSSGYNNQPQHF. CDR3 in DNA: TGTGCCAGCAGCTCTGGGTATAATAATCAGCCCCAGCATTTT.

In DNA, the CDR3 is TGTGCCTGGAGGGGGACACACTCTTACGAGCAGTACTTC. It yields the protein CAWRGTHSYEQYF. The chain employs TRBV30 and TRBJ2-7; a weak D match, TRBD1 (6 bases). Trimming removed 3 bases from V and 4 bases from J, with 13 bases in between. Germline V gene lookup returns CDR1 GTSNPN and CDR2 SVGIG (reference sequence). This CDR3 has 13 residues.

V usage is TRBV5-1 and J usage is TRBJ1-4; D gene unclear. CDR1 SGHRS and CDR2 YFSETQ come from the germline V gene. Trimming left V 0 bases short and J 1 base short, with 7 bases between. This CDR3 is built from 15 residues. CDR3 coding DNA: TGCGCCAGCAGCTTGGACCCCTTAACTAATGAAAAACTGTTTTTT. Translating it yields CASSLDPLTNEKLFF.

The genes are TRBV4-1 and TRBJ2-5; 10 bases match TRBD1. The CDR3 covers 16 residues. Germline trimming cut 1 base from V and 5 bases from J; bases unmatched to any gene: 7. Germline CDR1 and CDR2: MGHRA and YSYEKL. CDR3 sequence: CASSQGQGARWETQYF. CDR3 DNA: TGCGCCAGCAGCCAAGGACAGGGGGCACGTTGGGAGACCCAGTACTTC.

This sequence joins TRBV7-8 and TRBJ1-2, with TRBD1 matching 9 bases. The germline V gene has CDR1 SGHVS and CDR2 FQNEAQ. This CDR3 comprises 14 residues. V shed 4 bases and J 8 bases; nucleotides not matched to a gene: 8. CDR3 protein: CASSSQGAPKGYTF. DNA of the CDR3: TGTGCCAGCAGCTCACAGGGGGCCCCCAAGGGCTACACCTTC.

The V and J genes are TRBV15 and TRBJ2-3; either TRBD1 or TRBD2 may supply D (6 bases each). Germline V gene lookup returns CDR1 LNHNV and CDR2 YYDKDF (reference sequence). The CDR3 has 14 residues. The germline V and J ends were trimmed by 5 bases and 0 bases, with 9 bases remaining between them. In DNA form, the CDR3 reads TGTGCCACCAGCGGAGGGGGTAGCACAGATACGCAGTATTTT. This codes for CATSGGGSTDTQYF.

The J gene is TRBJ2-1, the V gene TRBV7-2, with D possibly TRBD2 on 7 matching bases. V dropped 7 bases and J dropped 0 bases, with 25 bases sitting between them. Germline V gene data show CDR1 as SGHTA and CDR2 as FQGNSA. The CDR3 is 19 amino acids. The CDR3 nucleotides read TGTGCCAGCACCCAAAGGGGGGCGGGAGCCCAGAGCTCCTACAATGAGCAGTTCTTC. This codes for CASTQRGAGAQSSYNEQFF. Full variable domain (missing parts from reference TRBV7-2 and TRBJ2-1): GAGVSQSPSNKVTEKGKDVELRCDPISGHTALYWYRQSLGQGLEFLIYFQGNSAPDKSGLPSDRFSAERTGGSVSTLTIQRTQQEDSAVYLCASTQRGAGAQSSYNEQFFGPGTRLTVL.